The 2 T cell receptor beta chains presented below share a single source sample, sequenced in a study of control samples from healthy donors and cancer patients (dated by TCRdb to the early 2020s). Library preparation was by the immunoSEQ multiplex PCR assay. TCRdb mirrors the immuneACCESS table, restricted to in-frame sequences. Some clones are absent from its copies; in checked studies, under half trace to an unresolved V gene, and the reason for the others is unknown. The sample's own table lists roughly 190,000 clones. The ten top clones hold roughly 2% of the sample. The sample comprised blood. Source of these receptors: a woman under 40 in good health.

The rearrangement links TRBV10-3 to TRBJ2-3; D is ambiguous. Germline-derived CDR1 and CDR2 are ENHRY and SYGVKD. Trimming removed 0 bases from V and 0 bases from J, with 7 bases in between. This CDR3 is 15 amino acids long. The CDR3 region is CAISESDDSTDTQYF. The CDR3 DNA sequence: TGTGCCATCAGTGAGTCCGACGACAGCACAGATACGCAGTATTTT.

The chain uses TRBV6-2 or TRBV6-3 and TRBJ2-1; TRBD1 or TRBD2 may be the D gene (7 bases each). From germline, CDR1 is MNHEY and CDR2 SVGEGT. The CDR3 runs to 18 residues. V lost 2 bases, J lost 6 bases, and 23 bases lay in between. DNA for the CDR3: TGTGCCAGCAGTTACGGTCACAGGGGAGGGGGGGCCATCAATGAGCAGTTCTTC. The encoded protein is CASSYGHRGGGAINEQFF.